These 21 T cell receptor beta chains came from one sample sequenced in a study of T cell changes during pregnancy in multiple sclerosis. Using immunoSEQ multiplex PCR, the repertoire was profiled, and TCRdb retains in-frame clones only, with some absent. The sample yields around 40,000 clones, less than 95% seen once. The sample was CD4+ T cells from peripheral blood mononuclear cells, taken in the first trimester of pregnancy. All receptors derive from a female donor in good health, enrolled as a control in a pregnancy study.

The CDR3 sequence: CASSETSGGAQETQYF. The CDR3 region has the DNA TGCGCCAGCAGCGAGACTAGCGGGGGGGCCCAAGAGACCCAGTACTTC. The chain carries TRBV4-1 and TRBJ2-5; TRBD2 aligns across 14 bases. This CDR3 comprises 16 residues. CDR1 is MGHRA and CDR2 is YSYEKL in the germline V gene. Unmatched junction bases numbered 3, after V lost 5 bases and J lost 1 base.

J is TRBJ2-7 and V is TRBV30; D is possibly TRBD2 (6 bases). The CDR3 extends over 13 amino acids. Trimming took 4 bases from V and 7 from J, leaving 17 bases between them. From germline, CDR1 is GTSNPN and CDR2 SVGIG (reference sequence). Written as DNA, the CDR3 is TGTGCCTGGACTGGCGGGGCATCGGGAGAGCAGTACTTC. Its protein is CAWTGGASGEQYF.

This clone has only one observation. The chain has TRBV6-4 and TRBJ2-1; 10 positions match TRBD2. Trimming cost V 7 bases and J 7 bases; bases outside gene matches: 7. The CDR3 spans 14 residues. Looked up from germline, CDR1 is MRHNA and CDR2 is SNTAGT. CDR3 nucleotide sequence: TGTGCCAGCAAAACTAGCGGGAACGTGAATGAGCAGTTCTTC. Its translation: CASKTSGNVNEQFF.

V is TRBV30 and J is TRBJ1-3; TRBD1 agrees at 7 bases. V was clipped by 1 base and J by 4 bases; unmatched bases: 7. Per germline, CDR1 GTSNPN and CDR2 SVGIG (reference sequence). The CDR3 runs 15 residues. CDR3: CAWSAPTGVGNTIYF. In DNA form, the CDR3 reads TGTGCCTGGAGTGCGCCAACAGGGGTCGGAAACACCATATATTTT.

This chain uses TRBV7-2 with TRBJ1-1; D may be TRBD1 (6 bases). V was clipped by 3 bases and J by 5 bases, with 10 bases between them. CDR1 is SGHTA and CDR2 is FQGNSA in the germline V gene. This CDR3 is 13 amino acids long. Here the CDR3 reads CASSFGGRTEAFF. The CDR3 coding sequence is TGTGCCAGCAGCTTCGGGGGGCGGACTGAAGCTTTCTTT.

V usage is TRBV4-2 and J usage is TRBJ2-5, with 9 bases fitting TRBD1. J lost 3 bases, V lost 4 bases, and 3 bases had no gene match. The CDR3 length is 14 residues. Germline assignment: CDR1 LGHNA and CDR2 YNFKEQ. As DNA, the CDR3 is TGTGCCAGCAGCCCTAGGACAGGGGAAGAGACCCAGTACTTC. Encoded protein: CASSPRTGEETQYF.

The gene calls are TRBV4-2 and TRBJ1-2; 8 bases align to TRBD1. Germline V gives CDR1 LGHNA, CDR2 YNFKEQ. The CDR3 totals 15 residues. Trimming took 4 bases from V and 2 from J; bases not matched to a gene: 6. CDR3 region: CASSRPDRENYGYTF. CDR3 coding DNA: TGTGCCAGCAGCCGACCGGACAGGGAGAACTATGGCTACACCTTC.

The chain links TRBV5-5 to TRBJ1-5; no definite D call. CDR3 length equals 13 residues. Germline-derived CDR1 and CDR2 are SGHKS and YYEKEE (reference sequence). The V and J ends lost 4 bases and 11 bases respectively, with 16 bases between them. The CDR3 nucleotides read TGTGCCAGCAGCCCACCGGACGCGGGAGCCCAGCATTTT. Its translation: CASSPPDAGAQHF.

This clone was recorded only once. This chain uses TRBV7-9 with TRBJ1-1; D not resolved. Trimming stripped 7 bases from V and 6 bases from J, with 21 bases between. The germline V gene encodes CDR1 SEHNR and CDR2 FQNEAQ (reference sequence). The CDR3 runs to 15 residues. Here the CDR3 reads CASMGKMREGSEAFF. The DNA of the CDR3 is TGTGCCAGCATGGGGAAGATGCGTGAGGGCTCTGAAGCTTTCTTT.

The table lists this clone with a few counts. The CDR3 sequence is CASSIFRDSPLHF. The CDR3 DNA reads TGTGCCAGTAGTATATTTCGGGATTCACCCCTCCACTTT. The gene calls are TRBV19 and TRBJ1-6; D gene uncertain. The CDR3 covers 13 residues. Per germline, CDR1 LNHDA and CDR2 SQIVND (reference sequence). V lost 2 bases to trimming and J lost 8 bases, with 7 bases between them.

This rearrangement joins TRBV7-9 to TRBJ1-1; 7 bases are a match to TRBD1. The CDR3 covers 12 residues. V trimming: 5 bases; J trimming: 5 bases; junction bases outside the gene matches: 2. From germline, CDR1 is SEHNR and CDR2 FQNEAQ (reference sequence). This CDR3 is CASSATGTEAFF. CDR3 in DNA: TGTGCCAGCAGCGCGACAGGGACTGAAGCTTTCTTT.

The chain couples TRBV5-8 to TRBJ1-2; D ambiguous. Germline CDR1 and CDR2: SGHTS and YDEGEE. This CDR3 has 11 residues. Deletions cut 2 bases from V and 10 bases from J, with 9 bases between. Here the CDR3 DNA reads TGTGCCAGCAGCTTAAATTTAGACTACACCTTC. It encodes CASSLNLDYTF. Looking up the rest from reference TRBV5-8 and TRBJ1-2 gives the full variable domain: EAGVTQSPTHLIKTRGQQATLRCSPISGHTSVYWYQQALGLGLQFLLWYDEGEERNRGNFPPRFSGRQFPNYSSELNVNALELEDSALYLCASSLNLDYTFGSGTRLTVV.

The V gene is TRBV6-5, the J gene TRBJ2-7; a weak D match, TRBD1 (5 bases). There are 16 residues in the CDR3. V dropped 2 bases and J dropped 0 bases, with 14 bases sitting between them. Germline CDR1 is MNHEY and CDR2 is SVGAGI. The CDR3 spells CASSYGRAPSSYEQYF. CDR3 coding DNA: TGTGCCAGCAGTTACGGCAGGGCCCCGAGCTCCTACGAGCAGTACTTC.

The rearrangement joins TRBV5-5 to TRBJ1-6; 10 bases map to TRBD1. J was trimmed by 9 bases and V by 5 bases; bases with no gene match: 5. The CDR3 covers 14 residues. Germline CDR1 is SGHKS and CDR2 is YYEKEE (reference sequence). CDR3 loop: CASREDRGSSPLHF. The CDR3 coding sequence is TGTGCCAGCAGAGAGGACAGGGGGTCTTCACCCCTCCACTTT.

The table lists this clone with a few counts. The gene calls are TRBV7-3 and TRBJ2-1, with unresolved D. This CDR3 comprises 13 residues. CDR1 and CDR2 (germline): SGHTA, FQGTGA. The V end lost 4 bases, the J end lost 5 bases, and 9 bases lay between the germline ends. The CDR3 nucleotides read TGTGCCAGCAGCTCACAAAGTAACAATGAGCAGTTCTTC. Protein product: CASSSQSNNEQFF.

This clone was detected once. The rearrangement joins TRBV7-9 to TRBJ2-5, with TRBD1 matching over 9 bases. V was pared by 5 bases and J by 3 bases, with 4 bases of the junction left unmatched. The CDR3 is 14 residues long. Germline lookup yields CDR1 SEHNR and CDR2 FQNEAQ (reference sequence). CDR3 coding DNA: TGTGCCAGCAGCCTGGGACAGGGAGAAGAGACCCAGTACTTC. Protein: CASSLGQGEETQYF.

This chain connects TRBV7-2 to TRBJ1-1; 7 nucleotides line up with TRBD1. This CDR3 is built from 17 residues. CDR1 SGHTA and CDR2 FQGNSA come from the germline V gene. The trim removed 5 bases at V and 0 bases at J, leaving 12 bases unmatched. The CDR3 loop reads CASSAKVPGQMNTEAFF. In nucleotides, the CDR3 is TGTGCCAGCAGCGCAAAAGTCCCGGGACAGATGAACACTGAAGCTTTCTTT.

This chain links TRBV6-1 with TRBJ2-3; D possibly corresponds to TRBD1 (6 bases). CDR1 is MNHNS, CDR2 SASEGT, per germline. Trimming removed 6 bases from V and 3 bases from J, with 13 bases in between. The CDR3 contains 14 residues. The CDR3 loop reads CASSPNRETDTQYF. DNA for the CDR3: TGTGCCAGCAGCCCAAACAGGGAAACAGATACGCAGTATTTT.

The gene calls are TRBV7-2 and TRBJ1-2; tentative D call: TRBD1 (6 bases). The germline V gene has CDR1 SGHTA and CDR2 FQGNSA. V lost 6 bases to trimming and J lost 2 bases, with 10 bases between them. The CDR3 covers 13 residues. CDR3 nucleotide sequence: TGTGCCAGCAGTTCACAGGGAAACTATGGCTACACCTTC. It codes for CASSSQGNYGYTF. Drawing the rest from reference TRBV7-2 and TRBJ1-2, the complete variable domain is GAGVSQSPSNKVTEKGKDVELRCDPISGHTALYWYRQSLGQGLEFLIYFQGNSAPDKSGLPSDRFSAERTGGSVSTLTIQRTQQEDSAVYLCASSSQGNYGYTFGSGTRLTVV.

This rearrangement joins TRBV5-6 to TRBJ1-4; 7 nucleotides align to TRBD1. Germline V lookup: CDR1 SGHDT, CDR2 YYEEEE. J gave up 7 bases and V 0 bases, and 6 bases lay outside the gene matches. The CDR3 runs 15 residues. The CDR3 DNA follows: TGTGCCAGCAGCTTGGCCGGGGACAGAGGTGAAAAACTGTTTTTT. Protein: CASSLAGDRGEKLFF.

This chain joins TRBV4-3 and TRBJ1-1; D is undetermined. V was cut by 1 base and J by 1 base, with 7 bases left in between. Germline loops: CDR1 LGHNA, CDR2 YSLEER. The CDR3 consists of 14 residues. DNA for the CDR3: TGCGCCAGCAGCCAAGCGGTAAGGAACACTGAAGCTTTCTTT. Translated, it gives CASSQAVRNTEAFF.